This entry features one TCR beta chain sequence. Its antigen is undetermined. The repertoire was sequenced with immunoSEQ multiplex PCR; TCRdb's copy has only in-frame clones and lacks some. The repertoire holds approximately 470,000 clones, with 70% to 80% as singletons. This record belongs to a study of shared clonotypes between healthy human individuals. Germline loops: CDR1 LNHDA, CDR2 SQIVND (reference sequence). V gave up 10 bases and J gave up 0 bases, with 9 bases separating them. This CDR3 spans 13 amino acids. Whole-study results and caveats: An expected dependence of interdonor clonotype sharing on sequencing depth was noted.

Sequenced input: PBMCs. This clonotype was sampled from a woman between 40 and 55 years old in good health. Some clones in this sample may be carry-over from other donors' samples. The genes are TRBV19 and TRBJ2-2; D not resolved. The CDR3 here is CATLGTNTGELFF. As DNA, the CDR3 is TGTGCCACGCTGGGTACGAACACCGGGGAGCTGTTTTTT.